The 14 T cell receptor beta chains in this list originate from one sample, sequenced in a study of PD-1 blockade in classical Hodgkin lymphoma. Relapse was seen in all patients after autologous stem cell transplantation, and brentuximab vedotin exposure was variable. The table came from immunoSEQ multiplex PCR; TCRdb's copy has only in-frame clones and leaves some out. This table holds about 11,000 clones, roughly 80% found once. Sequencing was performed on peripheral blood mononuclear cells (PBMCs), taken before the second cycle of nivolumab. The receptors originated from a human donor with classical Hodgkin lymphoma.

The chain links TRBV7-9 to TRBJ2-7, with 7 bases fitting TRBD1. CDR1 is SEHNR, CDR2 FQNEAQ, per germline (reference sequence). V was clipped by 5 bases and J by 6 bases; unmatched bases: 10. The CDR3 extends over 14 amino acids. The CDR3 bases are TGTGCCAGCAGCACCACTGACAGGGCGGGCGAGCAGTACTTC. It encodes CASSTTDRAGEQYF. The variable domain in full, with the rest retrieved from reference TRBV7-9 and TRBJ2-7, is DTGVSQNPRHKITKRGQNVTFRCDPISEHNRLYWYRQTLGQGPEFLTYFQNEAQLEKSRLLSDRFSAERPKGSFSTLEIQRTEQGDSAMYLCASSTTDRAGEQYFGPGTRLTVT.

The J gene is TRBJ2-5, the V gene TRBV7-9; 8 bases fit TRBD2. Germline CDR1 reads SEHNR; CDR2 reads FQNEAQ (reference sequence). This CDR3 has 16 residues. Trimming removed 5 bases from V and 4 bases from J; junction bases left unmatched: 12. CDR3 nucleotide sequence: TGTGCCAGCAGCCGAGTTGGGACTAGTCTTTTAGAGACCCAGTACTTC. This encodes CASSRVGTSLLETQYF.

The rearrangement uses TRBV11-2 and TRBJ2-3; D is undetermined. The CDR3 is 12 amino acids. Germline V gene sequence: CDR1 SGHAT, CDR2 FQNNGV. Trimming removed 6 bases from V and 1 base from J, with 5 bases in between. This CDR3 is CASRLGTDTQYF. The CDR3 coding sequence is TGTGCCAGCAGGCTAGGCACAGATACGCAGTATTTT.

This chain joins TRBV30 and TRBJ2-5; D unresolved. From germline, CDR1 is GTSNPN and CDR2 SVGIG (reference sequence). The CDR3 runs to 11 residues. Trimming cost V 7 bases and J 5 bases, with 11 bases left between them. CDR3 in amino acids: CAFSSGETQYF. The CDR3 nucleotides read TGTGCCTTTAGCTCGGGTGAGACCCAGTACTTC.

The chain combines TRBV19 with TRBJ1-1; D gene ambiguous. V lost 5 bases and J 2 bases, leaving 9 bases between the germline ends. CDR3 length: 13 amino acids. CDR1 LNHDA and CDR2 SQIVND come from the germline V gene (reference sequence). The CDR3 region is CASSLSENTEAFF. The CDR3 region has the DNA TGTGCCAGTAGTCTTAGTGAAAACACTGAAGCTTTCTTT.

V gene TRBV5-1 combines with J gene TRBJ1-3; 7 bases align to TRBD1. The germline CDR1 and CDR2 sequences are SGHRS and YFSETQ. This CDR3 has 17 residues. V trimming: 0 bases; J trimming: 0 bases; junction bases outside the gene matches: 6. This CDR3 is CASSLDGTVLSGNTIYF. The CDR3 bases are TGCGCCAGCAGCTTGGATGGGACAGTCCTCTCTGGAAACACCATATATTTT.

This chain joins TRBV19 and TRBJ2-7; tentatively, D is TRBD1 or TRBD2 (6 bases each). V lost 2 bases and J 5 bases, leaving 13 bases between the germline ends. Germline V gives CDR1 LNHDA, CDR2 SQIVND (reference sequence). This CDR3 spans 14 amino acids. The CDR3 region is CASSIPGASNEQYF. The CDR3 DNA reads TGTGCCAGTAGTATACCGGGGGCGTCCAACGAGCAGTACTTC.

V and J are TRBV27 and TRBJ2-4; D ambiguous. The CDR3 covers 13 residues. Trimming shortened V by 6 bases and J by 6 bases, and 12 bases separated the two germline ends. Germline assignment: CDR1 MNHEY and CDR2 SMNVEV (reference sequence). DNA of the CDR3: TGTGCCAGCAGCCATACAGCGTCAAACATTCAGTACTTC. Its protein is CASSHTASNIQYF.

J is TRBJ1-1 and V is TRBV18; perhaps TRBD1 as D (6 bases). Germline CDR1 and CDR2: KGHSH and LQKENI. CDR3 size: 14 residues. Trimming shortened V by 6 bases and J by 3 bases, and 14 bases separated the two germline ends. CDR3 protein: CASSLNRVDTEAFF. CDR3 nucleotides: TGTGCCAGCTCGCTCAACAGGGTTGACACTGAAGCTTTCTTT.

With regard to this clone: The junction departs from the called germline gene at one end, perhaps through a read error. This chain joins TRBV7-7 and TRBJ1-1; D might be TRBD1 (6 bases). Germline CDR1 reads SSHAT; CDR2 reads FNYEAQ (reference sequence). The CDR3 loop spans 13 amino acids. CDR3 coding DNA: TGTGCTAGCAGCCTCGACAGGTTCACTGAAGCTTTCTTT. Protein product: CASSLDRFTEAFF.

This chain connects TRBV13 to TRBJ1-4; a possible D gene is TRBD1 (6 bases). Germline V CDR1 and CDR2: PRHDT, FYEKMQ (reference sequence). The length of the CDR3 is 16 residues. Trimming removed 2 bases from V and 1 base from J, with 11 bases in between. The CDR3 coding sequence is TGTGCCAGCAGCTTAAGAAGGGGGAGAACTAATGAAAAACTGTTTTTT. It translates to CASSLRRGRTNEKLFF.

V gene TRBV7-1 combines with J gene TRBJ1-2; 9 bases match TRBD1. TRBV7-1 is an open reading frame whose function is uncertain. V dropped 4 bases and J dropped 8; count of bases not matched to a gene: 2. The CDR3 consists of 12 residues. CDR3 sequence: CASSFGQGGYTF. For the CDR3, the DNA is TGTGCCAGCAGCTTCGGACAGGGGGGCTACACCTTC.

Note on this clone: The sample carries other DNA sequences with the same CDR3. The chain carries TRBV6-4 and TRBJ1-1; no definite D call. The CDR3 length is 13 residues. Deletions cut 3 bases from V and 1 base from J, with 6 bases between. The germline gives CDR1 MRHNA, CDR2 SNTAGT. The CDR3, as DNA: TGTGCCAGCAGTGAAGGAGCGAACACTGAAGCTTTCTTT. Amino acids: CASSEGANTEAFF.

The chain links TRBV18 to TRBJ1-1; 7 bases map to TRBD1. CDR1 and CDR2 from the germline V gene are KGHSH and LQKENI. V lost 6 bases, J lost 7 bases, and 14 bases stayed unmatched. The CDR3 is 15 amino acids. CDR3 protein: CASSRTGQDLIEAFF. The DNA of the CDR3 is TGTGCCAGCTCGAGGACAGGCCAAGACTTGATTGAAGCTTTCTTT.